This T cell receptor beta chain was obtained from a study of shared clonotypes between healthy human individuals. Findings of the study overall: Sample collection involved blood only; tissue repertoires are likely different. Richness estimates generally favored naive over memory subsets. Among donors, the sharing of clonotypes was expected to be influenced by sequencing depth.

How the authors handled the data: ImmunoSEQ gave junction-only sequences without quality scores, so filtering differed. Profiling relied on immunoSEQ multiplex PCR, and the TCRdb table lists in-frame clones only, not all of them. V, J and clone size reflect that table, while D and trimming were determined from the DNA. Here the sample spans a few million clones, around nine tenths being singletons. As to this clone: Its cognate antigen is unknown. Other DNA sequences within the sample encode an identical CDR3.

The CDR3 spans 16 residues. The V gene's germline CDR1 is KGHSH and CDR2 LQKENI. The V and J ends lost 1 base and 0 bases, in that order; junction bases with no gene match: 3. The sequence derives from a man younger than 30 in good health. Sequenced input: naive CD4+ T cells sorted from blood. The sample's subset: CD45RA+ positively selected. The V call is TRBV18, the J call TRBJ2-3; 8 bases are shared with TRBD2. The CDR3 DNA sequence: TGTGCCAGCTCACCACTGCGGGGGGCCAGCACAGATACGCAGTATTTT. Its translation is CASSPLRGASTDTQYF.